Only one count was recorded for the clone carrying this TCR beta chain. What it binds is not known. Profiling relied on immunoSEQ multiplex PCR, and the TCRdb table lists in-frame clones only, not all of them. The sample carries 2 million to 2.5 million clones, 90% to 95% recorded once. The CDR3 covers 14 residues. Trimming stripped 4 bases from V and 2 bases from J, with 10 bases between. Looked up from germline, CDR1 is KGHSH and CDR2 is LQKENI. This sample was included in a study of shared clonotypes between healthy human individuals. Study-level results: Exclusively blood specimens were collected; tissue repertoires likely differ.

Healthy HIV-negative adults without recent acute infections or vaccinations served as donors. This clonotype originated in a man between 18 and 29 years old in good health. This chain joins TRBV18 and TRBJ2-3; D unresolved. The sample comprised naive CD4+ T cells sorted from blood. The subset denotes: CD45RA+ positively selected. This chain's CDR3 is CASSRLFDTDTQYF. DNA for the CDR3: TGTGCCAGCTCACGATTGTTTGACACAGATACGCAGTATTTT.